This is a list of T cell receptor beta chains from one sample in a study of Graves' ophthalmopathy and Graves' hyperthyroidism. TCRdb reprocessed the multiplex PCR reads with MiXCR, giving one entry per CDR3 protein. The table lists roughly 480,000 distinct CDR3 sequences, 13% to 15% of them singletons. The sequenced sample was blood. These receptors came from a woman aged 30 to 39 with Graves' ophthalmopathy. CDR3s include the opening cysteine and the closing phenylalanine or tryptophan. A D gene is named only where the DNA matches it firmly. The size field is filled for only some rows; it gives once, few, many or a size class.

>TRBJ1-5|few|TRBV28|.
TGTGCCAGCAGAGTGGGAGGGGTTGTCAATCAGCCCCAGCGTTTT
CASRVGGVVNQPQRF
>TRBJ2-7|many|TRBV28|.
TGTGCCAGCAGTTTATCGGGGTTCGAGCAGTACTTC
CASSLSGFEQYF
>TRBJ2-5|few|TRBV10-2|TRBD2
TGCGCCAGCAGTGATCCTTCACCAGCGGGAGGTGAGACCCAGTACTTC
CASSDPSPAGGETQYF
>TRBJ1-1|.|TRBV27|TRBD1
TGTGCCGGCAGTTATCACGACAGGGGATTGAGCACTGAAGCTTTCTTT
CAGSYHDRGLSTEAFF
>TRBJ2-7|many|TRBV6-2/TRBV6-3|TRBD2
TGTGCCAGCAGCCCGGGACTACCTACCTACGAGCAGTACTTC
CASSPGLPTYEQYF
>TRBJ2-7|many|TRBV24-1|TRBD2
TGTGCCACGCCCACCGCCGGGACTAGCGGGACTCTATCCTACGAGCAGTACTTC
CATPTAGTSGTLSYEQYF
>TRBJ2-2|.|TRBV12-3/TRBV12-4|.
TGTGCCAGCAGCCCTAACCTAGGGATCGGGGAGCTGTTTTTT
CASSPNLGIGELFF
>TRBJ1-1|many|TRBV27|.
TGTGCCAGCAGTTTAGGGGTATCAGTCACTGAAGCTTTCTTT
CASSLGVSVTEAFF
>TRBJ1-1|many|TRBV12-3/TRBV12-4|TRBD1
TGTGCCAGCAGCCAGACAGGGGGAAGGACTGAAGCTTTCTTT
CASSQTGGRTEAFF
>TRBJ2-5|many|TRBV28|.
TGTGCCAGCAGTACCCCCCAAGAGACCCAGTACTTC
CASSTPQETQYF
>TRBJ2-7|many|TRBV20-1|.
TGCAGTGCCGTACAGGGCAACTCCTACGAGCAGTACTTC
CSAVQGNSYEQYF
>TRBJ2-7|few|TRBV20-1|.
TGCAGTGCTAGTCCCCCCCCGGCGGGCGAGCAGTACTTC
CSASPPPAGEQYF
>TRBJ1-2|many|TRBV10-3|.
TGTGCCATCAGTGTAGGGCAGGGCCCCGCTAACTATGGCTACACCTTC
CAISVGQGPANYGYTF
>TRBJ2-7|many|TRBV10-3|TRBD1
TGTGCCATCAGCCCGACAGGGGTATCCTCCTACGAGCAGTACTTC
CAISPTGVSSYEQYF
>TRBJ1-1|.|TRBV6-1|.
TGTGCCAGCACCCTCTTAGCAAACACTGAAGCTTTCTTT
CASTLLANTEAFF
>TRBJ1-6|once|TRBV28|TRBD1
TGTGCCAGCAACTACCCCCCGGGACAGGGGAATAATTCACCCCTCCACTTT
CASNYPPGQGNNSPLHF
>TRBJ1-1|many|TRBV12-3/TRBV12-4|.
TGTGCCAGCAGCCCTACAGGGAAATGGGCTTTCTTT
CASSPTGKWAFF
>TRBJ2-2|few|TRBV29-1|.
TGCAGCGTGAAGGGACCTAGGGCCGGGGAGCTGTTTTTT
CSVKGPRAGELFF
>TRBJ2-5|many|TRBV7-9|TRBD1
TGTGCCAGCAGCTTCCTCCGACAGGGTCAAGAGACCCAGTACTTC
CASSFLRQGQETQYF
>TRBJ1-6|few|TRBV12-3/TRBV12-4|.
TGTGCCAGCAGGAGACAGGACTCACCCCTCCACTTT
CASRRQDSPLHF
>TRBJ1-5|few|TRBV10-3|.
TGTGCCATCAGTTATGGGGTGAGGGGTGGTCAGCCCCAGCATTTT
CAISYGVRGGQPQHF
>TRBJ1-2|many|TRBV7-8|.
TGTGCCAGCGGCCCAGCGGCAGAGAACTATGGCTACACCTTC
CASGPAAENYGYTF
>TRBJ2-7|many|TRBV6-5|.
TGTGCCAGCAGTTCCGTGACGGGATTCGACGAGCAGTACTTC
CASSSVTGFDEQYF
>TRBJ2-7|many|TRBV27|.
TGTGCCAGCAGTTTAAAGCCACCGTCATCCTACGAGCAGTACTTC
CASSLKPPSSYEQYF
>TRBJ1-5|many|TRBV28|.
TGTGCCAGCAGTTCCTCATTAGGCGATCAGCCCCAGCATTTT
CASSSSLGDQPQHF
>TRBJ1-1|.|TRBV5-1|TRBD1
TGCGCCAGCAGCCCCGGGGACAGGGGGGCTTTCTTT
CASSPGDRGAFF
>TRBJ1-2|many|TRBV6-1|.
TGTGCCAGCAGTGAAGCCTACGGAGCTAACTATGGCTACACCTTC
CASSEAYGANYGYTF
>TRBJ1-1|few|TRBV6-1|TRBD1
TGTGTCAGCCGAGTAGACAGGGCGAACACTGAAGCTTTCTTT
CVSRVDRANTEAFF
>TRBJ1-1|many|TRBV27|TRBD1
TGTGCCAGCAGTACGGGACAGGGACGTACTGAAGCTTTCTTT
CASSTGQGRTEAFF
>TRBJ2-5|many|TRBV29-1|.
TGCAGCGTTGAAACCTACCTGAGGGAAGAGACCCAGTACTTC
CSVETYLREETQYF
>TRBJ1-1|many|TRBV2|.
TGTGCCAGCAGTGTGGGTACAGTGGGGAACACTGAAGCTTTCTTT
CASSVGTVGNTEAFF
>TRBJ1-5|few|TRBV27|.
TGTGCCAGCAGTCGGGGGGAAAGCAATCAGCCCCAGCATTTT
CASSRGESNQPQHF
>TRBJ2-2|many|TRBV28|TRBD2
TGTGCCAGCAGTCCTACCGGGACTAGCGGGAGATATTTGATCGGGGAGCTGTTTTTT
CASSPTGTSGRYLIGELFF
>TRBJ1-5|many|TRBV11-2|TRBD1
TGTGCCAGCAGCTCGACGTCAACAGGGGGTTGGGATCAGCCCCAGCATTTT
CASSSTSTGGWDQPQHF
>TRBJ1-1|many|TRBV7-2|.
TGTGCCAGCAGCGCCTTTCAAACCGGCATTGAAGCTTTCTTT
CASSAFQTGIEAFF
>TRBJ1-2|many|TRBV27|.
TGTGCCAGCAGTCCCCGGGGGGGGATCATCTATGGCTACACCTTC
CASSPRGGIIYGYTF
>TRBJ2-7|.|TRBV6-2/TRBV6-3|.
TGTGCCAGCCAATCCCCCACGGTCGATCAGTACTTC
CASQSPTVDQYF
>TRBJ2-2|few|TRBV12-5|.
TGTGCTAGTGGTCCGGAGGGGGGGCGAAACCCCGGGGAGCTGTTTTTT
CASGPEGGRNPGELFF
>TRBJ2-7|.|TRBV20-1|TRBD2
TGCAGTGCTAGAGATATCCTAGCGGGATTCGGGGAGCAGTACTTC
CSARDILAGFGEQYF
>TRBJ1-1|.|TRBV12-3/TRBV12-4|TRBD1
TGTGCCAGCAGGAGGACAGGGACAATGATCAATGAAGCTTTCTTT
CASRRTGTMINEAFF
>TRBJ2-2|many|TRBV11-2|TRBD2
TGTGCCAGCAGCTCCCTACCCCTAGCGGGGTCCAGGGAAGGGGAGCTGTTTTTT
CASSSLPLAGSREGELFF
>TRBJ2-5|many|TRBV7-3|.
TGTGCCAGCAGAGAGACAGGTCGAGGGGAGACCCAGTACTTC
CASRETGRGETQYF
>TRBJ2-6|many|TRBV12-5|.
TGTGCTAGTGGTTTGGCCGCAGGAAACTCTGGGGCCAACGTCCTGACTTTC
CASGLAAGNSGANVLTF
>TRBJ2-2|.|TRBV12-3/TRBV12-4|TRBD1
TGTGCCAGCAGCAAGGGGGCTTTGGGCACCGGGGAGCTGTTTTTT
CASSKGALGTGELFF
>TRBJ1-5|many|TRBV28|.
TGTGCCAGCAGTTTCGGGGGGGAGGCTCAGCCCCAGCATTTT
CASSFGGEAQPQHF
>TRBJ2-7|.|TRBV4-2|TRBD2
TGTGCCAGCAGCCACCAGGGGACTAGCGGGGGATACGAGCAGTACTTC
CASSHQGTSGGYEQYF
>TRBJ1-5|many|TRBV12-3/TRBV12-4|TRBD1
TGTGCCAGCAGTACCGGGACAGGGGGCCTTCAGCCCCAGCATTTT
CASSTGTGGLQPQHF
>TRBJ1-2|many|TRBV7-9|TRBD1
TGTGCCAGCAGCTTGCTAGGACAGGGGGCGCGAGGCTACACCTTC
CASSLLGQGARGYTF
>TRBJ1-1|many|TRBV30|.
TGTGCCTGGAGTTCTGGCCAAATGAACACTGAAGCTTTCTTT
CAWSSGQMNTEAFF
>TRBJ2-7|.|TRBV11-2|.
TGTGCCAGCAGCTCCCTAGGGGACCGCCGTTACGAGCAGTACTTC
CASSSLGDRRYEQYF
>TRBJ2-2|.|TRBV7-8|.
TGTGCCAGCAGACATGGGCGAGGGTTTGACACCGGGGAGCTGTTTTTT
CASRHGRGFDTGELFF
>TRBJ2-2|.|TRBV4-2|TRBD2
TGTGCCAGCAGCCAAGAGGTGGCGGGAGGGGAGTCCGGGGAGCTGTTTTTT
CASSQEVAGGESGELFF
>TRBJ2-7|many|TRBV2|TRBD2
TGTGCCAGCACCGGGGGGGGACTAGCGGGGAGTGAGCAGTACTTC
CASTGGGLAGSEQYF
>TRBJ2-2|many|TRBV6-2/TRBV6-3|.
TGTGCCAGCAGTCAGTACACCGGGGAGCTGTTTTTT
CASSQYTGELFF
>TRBJ1-6|many|TRBV15|.
TGTGCCACCAGCAGACACAGGGAAAGATCGTCACCCCTCCACTTT
CATSRHRERSSPLHF
>TRBJ2-7|few|TRBV11-2|TRBD2
TGTGCCAGCAGCTCCCTAGCTACTAGCGGGACCTACGAGCAGTACTTC
CASSSLATSGTYEQYF
>TRBJ2-7|many|TRBV28|.
TGTGCCAGCAGCATATCGGGGGGCGGCGAGCAGTACTTC
CASSISGGGEQYF
>TRBJ2-1|few|TRBV7-2|.
TGTGCCAGCACCCAAGGGGTTAGAGAAGTCGATGAGCAGTTCTTC
CASTQGVREVDEQFF
>TRBJ2-7|many|TRBV13|.
TGTGCCAGCAGCTTAAGGGACTCCACCTACGAGCAGTACTTC
CASSLRDSTYEQYF